The source of this T cell receptor (beta chain) is a study of shared clonotypes between healthy human individuals. The study, taken as a whole, reports: Sample collection involved blood only; tissue repertoires are likely different.

Germline values: CDR1 SNHLY, CDR2 FYNNEI. This CDR3 region has 11 residues. V lost 6 bases and J lost 2, with 5 bases in between. Note on this clone: Its antigen is unknown.

The assay was immunoSEQ multiplex PCR, and TCRdb's table has in-frame clones only and misses some. The sample lists roughly 2,500,000 clones; 90% to 95% were seen once. Material for sequencing was naive CD4+ T cells from PBMCs. This sample's subset: CD45RA+ positively selected. The TCR was taken from a man between 18 and 35 years old in good health. Some clones in this sample may be carry-over from other donors' samples. The chain uses TRBV2 and TRBJ2-7; unclear D gene. CDR3 in DNA: TGTGCCAGCAGGGGAACCTACGAGCAGTACTTC. Translated, it gives CASRGTYEQYF. Full variable domain (rest looked up from reference TRBV2 and TRBJ2-7): EPEVTQTPSHQVTQMGQEVILRCVPISNHLYFYWYRQILGQKVEFLVSFYNNEISEKSEIFDDQFSVERPDGSNFTLKIRSTKLEDSAMYFCASRGTYEQYFGPGTRLTVT.